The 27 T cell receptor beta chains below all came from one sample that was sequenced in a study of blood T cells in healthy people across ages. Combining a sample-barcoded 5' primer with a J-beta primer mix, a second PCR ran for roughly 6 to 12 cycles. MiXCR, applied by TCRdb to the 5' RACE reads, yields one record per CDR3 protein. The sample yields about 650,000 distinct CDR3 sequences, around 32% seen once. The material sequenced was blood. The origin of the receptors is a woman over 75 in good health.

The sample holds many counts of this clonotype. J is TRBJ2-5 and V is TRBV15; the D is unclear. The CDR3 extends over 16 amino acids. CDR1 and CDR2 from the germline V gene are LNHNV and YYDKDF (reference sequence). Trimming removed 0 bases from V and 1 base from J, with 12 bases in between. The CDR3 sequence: CATSRDRLGSQETQYF. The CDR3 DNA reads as TGTGCCACCAGCAGAGATCGTCTTGGGTCCCAAGAGACCCAGTACTTC.

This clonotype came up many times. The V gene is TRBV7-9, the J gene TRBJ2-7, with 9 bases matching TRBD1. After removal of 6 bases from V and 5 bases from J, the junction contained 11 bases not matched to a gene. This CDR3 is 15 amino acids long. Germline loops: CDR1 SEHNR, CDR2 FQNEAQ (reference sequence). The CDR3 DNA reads TGTGCCAGCAGAGAGTCCGGGACAGGGAACGACGAGCAGTACTTC. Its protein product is CASRESGTGNDEQYF.

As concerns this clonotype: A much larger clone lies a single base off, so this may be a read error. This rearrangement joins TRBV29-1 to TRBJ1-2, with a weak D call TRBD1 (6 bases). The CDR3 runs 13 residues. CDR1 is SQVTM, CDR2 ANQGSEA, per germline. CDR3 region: CSIEERHGGGYTF. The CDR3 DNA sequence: TGCAGCATTGAAGAGAGGCACGGGGGCGGCTACACCTTC.

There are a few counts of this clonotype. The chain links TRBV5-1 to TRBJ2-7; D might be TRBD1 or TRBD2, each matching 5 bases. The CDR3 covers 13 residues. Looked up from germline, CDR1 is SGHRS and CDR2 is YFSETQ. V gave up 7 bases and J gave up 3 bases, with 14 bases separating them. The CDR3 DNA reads TGCGCCAGCGGGACGTTTAATGGCTACGAGCAGTACTTC. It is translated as CASGTFNGYEQYF.

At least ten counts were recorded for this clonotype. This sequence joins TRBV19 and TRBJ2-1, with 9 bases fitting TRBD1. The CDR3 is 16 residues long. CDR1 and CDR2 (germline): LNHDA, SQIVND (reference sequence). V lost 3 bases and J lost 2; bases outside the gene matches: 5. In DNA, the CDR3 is TGTGCCAGTAGTATCGCCACAGGGGGCCCCTACAATGAGCAGTTCTTC. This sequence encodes CASSIATGGPYNEQFF.

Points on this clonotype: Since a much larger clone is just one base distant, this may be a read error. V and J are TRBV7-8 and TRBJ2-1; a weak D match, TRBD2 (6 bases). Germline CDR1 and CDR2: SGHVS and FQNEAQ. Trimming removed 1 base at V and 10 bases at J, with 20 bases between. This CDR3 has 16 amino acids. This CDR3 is CASSLGKRAGSYEQFF. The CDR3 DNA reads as TGTGCCAGCAGCTTAGGGAAAAGGGCGGGGAGTTACGAGCAGTTCTTC.

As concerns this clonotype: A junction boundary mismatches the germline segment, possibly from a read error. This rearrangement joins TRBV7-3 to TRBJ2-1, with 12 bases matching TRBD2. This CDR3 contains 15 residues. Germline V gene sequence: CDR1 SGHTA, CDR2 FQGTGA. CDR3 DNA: TGTGCCAGTAGCTTAAACCGACTAGCGGGGGAGGAGCAGTCCTTC. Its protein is CASSLNRLAGEEQSF.

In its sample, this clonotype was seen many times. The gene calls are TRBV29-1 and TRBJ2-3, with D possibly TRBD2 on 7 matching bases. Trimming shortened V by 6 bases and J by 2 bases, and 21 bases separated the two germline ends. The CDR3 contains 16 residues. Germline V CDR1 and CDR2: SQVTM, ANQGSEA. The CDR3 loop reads CSVLGGAQDNTDTQYF. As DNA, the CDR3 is TGCAGCGTCCTGGGGGGGGCGCAGGATAACACAGATACGCAGTATTTT.

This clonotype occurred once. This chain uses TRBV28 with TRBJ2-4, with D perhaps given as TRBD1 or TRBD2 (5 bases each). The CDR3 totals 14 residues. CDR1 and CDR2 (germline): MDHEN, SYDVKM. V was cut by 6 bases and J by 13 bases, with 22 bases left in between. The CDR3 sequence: CASRAGTAAMEQYF. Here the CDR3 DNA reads TGTGCCAGCAGGGCCGGGACGGCAGCGATGGAGCAGTACTTC.

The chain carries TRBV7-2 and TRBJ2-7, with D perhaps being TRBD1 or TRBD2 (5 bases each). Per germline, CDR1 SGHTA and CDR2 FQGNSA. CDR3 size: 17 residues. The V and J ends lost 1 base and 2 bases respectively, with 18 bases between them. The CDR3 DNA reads TGTGCCAGCAGCTTAGAGAGGTTGTCAGGGAGACCCTACGAGCAGTACTTC. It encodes CASSLERLSGRPYEQYF.

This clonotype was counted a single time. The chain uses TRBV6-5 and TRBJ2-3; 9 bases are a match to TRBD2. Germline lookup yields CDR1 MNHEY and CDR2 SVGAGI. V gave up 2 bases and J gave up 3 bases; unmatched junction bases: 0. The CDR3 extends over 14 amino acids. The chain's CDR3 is CASSYTSGTDTQYF. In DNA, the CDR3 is TGTGCCAGCAGTTACACTAGCGGGACAGATACGCAGTATTTT.

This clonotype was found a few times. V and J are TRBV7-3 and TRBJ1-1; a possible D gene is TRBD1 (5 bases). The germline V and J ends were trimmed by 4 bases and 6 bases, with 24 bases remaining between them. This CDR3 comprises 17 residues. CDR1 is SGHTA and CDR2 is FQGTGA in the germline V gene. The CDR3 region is CASSSQPPGLRGAEAFF. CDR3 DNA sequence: TGTGCCAGCAGCTCGCAACCTCCGGGACTTCGAGGGGCTGAAGCTTTCTTT.

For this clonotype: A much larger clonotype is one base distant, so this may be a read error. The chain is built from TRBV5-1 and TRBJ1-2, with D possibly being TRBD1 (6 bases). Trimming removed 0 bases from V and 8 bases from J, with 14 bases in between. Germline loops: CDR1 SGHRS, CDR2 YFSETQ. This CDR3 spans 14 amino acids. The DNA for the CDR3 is TGCGCCAGCAGCTTGGGACAGGCCCCAATAGGCTACACCTTC. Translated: CASSLGQAPIGYTF.

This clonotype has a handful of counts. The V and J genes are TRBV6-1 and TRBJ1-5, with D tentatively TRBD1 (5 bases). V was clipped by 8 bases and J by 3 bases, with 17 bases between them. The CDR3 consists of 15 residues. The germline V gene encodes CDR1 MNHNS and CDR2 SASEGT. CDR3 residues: CASYPWGRPNQPQHF. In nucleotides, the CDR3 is TGTGCCAGCTATCCTTGGGGCAGACCCAATCAGCCCCAGCATTTT.

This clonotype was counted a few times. Here the CDR3 DNA reads TGTGCCAGCATGGGGGCTGTCAGGGGAAAACTGTTTTTT. Protein product: CASMGAVRGKLFF. This chain joins TRBV6-6 and TRBJ1-4, with D tentatively TRBD1 (6 bases). The ends were cut back, 7 bases at V and 10 bases at J, with 16 bases in the middle. This CDR3 spans 13 amino acids. In germline, CDR1 is MNHNY, CDR2 SVGAGI (reference sequence).

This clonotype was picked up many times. CDR3 loop: CASSIGGLQNTEAFF. The CDR3 DNA is TGCGCCAGCAGCATCGGGGGGCTACAGAACACTGAAGCTTTCTTT. The chain carries TRBV5-1 and TRBJ1-1, with a possible D match to TRBD1 (6 bases). V was trimmed by 4 bases and J by 1 base, leaving 14 bases between them. The CDR3 contains 15 residues. Germline loops: CDR1 SGHRS, CDR2 YFSETQ.

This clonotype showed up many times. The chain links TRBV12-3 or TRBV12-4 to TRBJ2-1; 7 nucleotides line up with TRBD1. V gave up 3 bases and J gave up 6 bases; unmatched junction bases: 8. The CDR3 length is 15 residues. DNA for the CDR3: TGTGCCAGCAGTTTCTTGACAGGGCCCCCCAATGAGCAGTTCTTC. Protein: CASSFLTGPPNEQFF.

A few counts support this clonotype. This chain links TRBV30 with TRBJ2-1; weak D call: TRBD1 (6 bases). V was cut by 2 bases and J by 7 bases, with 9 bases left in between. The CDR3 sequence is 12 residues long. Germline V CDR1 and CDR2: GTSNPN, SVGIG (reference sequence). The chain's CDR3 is CAWSTTGNEQFF. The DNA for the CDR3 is TGTGCCTGGAGTACTACAGGGAATGAGCAGTTCTTC.

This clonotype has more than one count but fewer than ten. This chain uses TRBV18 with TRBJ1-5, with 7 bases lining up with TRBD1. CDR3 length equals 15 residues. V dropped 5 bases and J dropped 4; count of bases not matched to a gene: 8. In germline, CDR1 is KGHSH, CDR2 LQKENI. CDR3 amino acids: CASSSMGQKNQPQHF. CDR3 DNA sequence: TGTGCCAGCTCATCGATGGGACAGAAAAATCAGCCCCAGCATTTT. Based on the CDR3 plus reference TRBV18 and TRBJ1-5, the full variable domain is NAGVMQNPRHLVRRRGQEARLRCSPMKGHSHVYWYRQLPEEGLKFMVYLQKENIIDESGMPKERFSAEFPKEGPSILRIQQVVRGDSAAYFCASSSMGQKNQPQHFGDGTRLSIL.

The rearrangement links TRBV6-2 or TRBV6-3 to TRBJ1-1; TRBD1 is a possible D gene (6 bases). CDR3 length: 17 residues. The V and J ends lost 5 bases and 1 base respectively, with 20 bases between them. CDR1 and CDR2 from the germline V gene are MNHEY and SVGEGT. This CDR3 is CASSHGSRGTGNTEAFF. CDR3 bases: TGTGCCAGCAGTCACGGGAGCAGGGGAACGGGGAACACTGAAGCTTTCTTT.

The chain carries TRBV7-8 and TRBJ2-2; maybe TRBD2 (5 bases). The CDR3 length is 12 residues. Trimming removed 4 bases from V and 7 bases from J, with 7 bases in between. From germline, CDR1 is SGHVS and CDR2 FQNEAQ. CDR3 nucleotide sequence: TGTGCCAGCAGCTATACTAGCGGGGAGCTGTTTTTT. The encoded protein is CASSYTSGELFF.

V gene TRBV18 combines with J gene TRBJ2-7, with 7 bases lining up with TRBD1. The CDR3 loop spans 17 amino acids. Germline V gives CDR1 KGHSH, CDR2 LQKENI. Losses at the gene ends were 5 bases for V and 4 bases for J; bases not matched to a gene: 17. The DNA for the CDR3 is TGTGCCAGCTCATCACAATCGACAAGGACAGGAAGTTACGAGCAGTACTTC. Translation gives CASSSQSTRTGSYEQYF.

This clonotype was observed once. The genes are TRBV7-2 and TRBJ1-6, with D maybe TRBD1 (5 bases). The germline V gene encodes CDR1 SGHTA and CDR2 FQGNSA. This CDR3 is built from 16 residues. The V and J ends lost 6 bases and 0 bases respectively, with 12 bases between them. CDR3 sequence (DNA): TGTGCCAGCAGGCTGGCGACAGCCTCCTATAATTCACCCCTCCACTTT. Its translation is CASRLATASYNSPLHF. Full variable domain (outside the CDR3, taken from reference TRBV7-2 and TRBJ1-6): GAGVSQSPSNKVTEKGKDVELRCDPISGHTALYWYRQSLGQGLEFLIYFQGNSAPDKSGLPSDRFSAERTGGSVSTLTIQRTQQEDSAVYLCASRLATASYNSPLHFGNGTRLTVT.

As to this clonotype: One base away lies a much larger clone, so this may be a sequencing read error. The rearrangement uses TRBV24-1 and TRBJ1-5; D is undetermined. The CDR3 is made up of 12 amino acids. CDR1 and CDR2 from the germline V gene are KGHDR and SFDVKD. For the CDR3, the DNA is TGTACCACCAGTGAAGGAGCAAAGCCCCAGCATTTT. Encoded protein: CTTSEGAKPQHF.

The chain's CDR3 is CASSQDHRGYNQPQHF. CDR3 sequence (DNA): TGTGCCAGCAGCCAAGATCACAGGGGATATAATCAGCCCCAGCATTTT. The gene calls are TRBV4-2 and TRBJ1-5, with 7 bases that match TRBD1. The CDR3 loop spans 16 amino acids. With V trimmed by 0 bases and J by 4 bases, 6 bases remained unmatched. Germline V gene sequence: CDR1 LGHNA, CDR2 YNFKEQ.

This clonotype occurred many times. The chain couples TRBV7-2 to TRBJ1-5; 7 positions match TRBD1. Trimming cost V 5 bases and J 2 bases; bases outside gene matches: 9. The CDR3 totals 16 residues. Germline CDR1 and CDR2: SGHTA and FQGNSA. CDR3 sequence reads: CASSPQGTVGNQPQHF. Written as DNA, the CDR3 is TGTGCCAGCAGCCCCCAGGGGACAGTAGGCAATCAGCCCCAGCATTTT.

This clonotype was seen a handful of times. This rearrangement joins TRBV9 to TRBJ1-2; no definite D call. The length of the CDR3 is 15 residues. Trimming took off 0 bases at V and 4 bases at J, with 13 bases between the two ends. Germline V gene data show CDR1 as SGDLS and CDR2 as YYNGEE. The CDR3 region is CASSVDGGLAYGYTF. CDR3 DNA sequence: TGTGCCAGCAGCGTAGACGGAGGACTTGCCTATGGCTACACCTTC.